These T cell receptor beta chains were read from a single sample in a study of T cell repertoires in cytomegalovirus infection. TCRdb redid the calling of the reads with MiXCR, one entry per CDR3 protein. The data show approximately 250,000 distinct CDR3 sequences, with over 20% seen just once and about 20% held by the top ten. The sample consisted of CD8+ T cells from PBMCs. All receptors come from a human donor in good health (CMV status not recorded). Some clones in this sample may be carry-over from other donors' samples. The CDR3 runs from the conserved cysteine through the conserved F or W. A D gene is named only where the DNA matches it firmly. Only some rows state a clone size, as once, few, many or a class for expanded clones.

NA TRBJ1-1 TRBV27 NA TGTGCCAGCAGTCAACAACTAGAAGGCAAAAACACTGAAGCTTTCTTT CASSQQLEGKNTEAFF
NA TRBJ1-5 TRBV19 many TGTGCCAGTAGTTCACCGGGACACGTAAGCAATCAGCCCCAGCATTTT CASSSPGHVSNQPQHF
NA TRBJ1-1 TRBV7-6 many TGTGCCAGCAGCTTTGTCGGGATGGGCACTGAAGCTTTCTTT CASSFVGMGTEAFF
TRBD2 TRBJ2-1 TRBV13 NA TGTGCCAGCAGCTCAAGCGGGGGCCTCTCCTACGAGCAGTTCTTC CASSSSGGLSYEQFF
TRBD2 TRBJ2-1 TRBV2 NA TGTGCCAGCCTACTGGGACTAGCGGGGGGGCATGAGCAGTTCTTC CASLLGLAGGHEQFF
NA TRBJ2-7 TRBV7-6 many TGTGCCAGCAGCTCTAGTAGGGGGGCTGAGAACGAGCAGTACTTC CASSSSRGAENEQYF
NA TRBJ2-7 TRBV2 few TGTGCCAGTGATGGGTCTAGCGTTGCCTACGAGCAGTACTTC CASDGSSVAYEQYF
NA TRBJ2-4 TRBV20-1 few TGCAGTGCTAGACCGACCCTTCAAAACATTCAGTACTTC CSARPTLQNIQYF
NA TRBJ1-1 TRBV6-2/TRBV6-3 NA TGTGCCAGCGGTACAGGGTTGGGAACTGAAGCTTTCTTT CASGTGLGTEAFF
TRBD1 TRBJ2-7 TRBV7-8 NA TGTGCCAGCAGCGGCGGGACAGGGATTGGCCCCTACGAGCAGTACTTC CASSGGTGIGPYEQYF
NA TRBJ2-3 TRBV20-1 few TGCAGTGCTAGAGTGCGCGGGACTAGCACAGATACGCAGTATTTT CSARVRGTSTDTQYF
NA TRBJ2-6 TRBV28 few TGTGCCAGCACGCCCTTGGGGTCTGGGGCCAACGTCCTGACTTTC CASTPLGSGANVLTF
TRBD1 TRBJ1-4 TRBV19 NA TGTGCCAGTAGTGTCGACAGGGGCTTAAATGAAAAACTGTTTTTT CASSVDRGLNEKLFF
NA TRBJ2-6 TRBV27 NA TGTGCCAGCACCGTTTCTGGGGCCAACGTCCTGACTTTC CASTVSGANVLTF
TRBD1 TRBJ1-2 TRBV6-5 few TGTGCCAGCAGTAACCCGGGACAGGGGGCCTATGGCTACACCTTC CASSNPGQGAYGYTF
TRBD2 TRBJ2-1 TRBV2 few TGTGCCAGCACCGGACTAGCGAACAATGAGCAGTTCTTC CASTGLANNEQFF
NA TRBJ1-1 TRBV29-1 NA TGCAGCGTTGACTTAATCAACACTGAAGCTTTCTTT CSVDLINTEAFF
TRBD1 TRBJ2-5 TRBV3-1 NA TGTGCCAGCAGCCAAAGACAGGGGGCTAAGGAGACCCAGTACTTC CASSQRQGAKETQYF
NA TRBJ1-1 TRBV6-6 NA TGTGCCAGCAGTTACTCCGACCCGGGAGGCACTGAAGCTTTCTTT CASSYSDPGGTEAFF
NA TRBJ2-3 TRBV29-1 NA TGCAGCGTTGAAAGGCGAGCAGATACGCAGTATTTT CSVERRADTQYF
NA TRBJ1-1 TRBV4-1 many TGCGCCAGCAGCCATCCCTTGGACAGTCTGAACACTGAAGCTTTCTTT CASSHPLDSLNTEAFF
NA TRBJ2-1 TRBV15 once TGTGCCACCAGCAGAGATGGGGCTCTCACTGAAGAGCAGTTCTTC CATSRDGALTEEQFF
NA TRBJ1-2 TRBV2 NA TGTGCCAGCACGGGGGAGACGAGCGGCTACACCTTC CASTGETSGYTF
NA TRBJ1-1 TRBV4-2 NA TGTGCCAGCAGCCAAGTACCACAGGGTTGGGACACTGAAGCTTTCTTT CASSQVPQGWDTEAFF
TRBD2 TRBJ2-4 TRBV6-2/TRBV6-3 NA TGTGCCAGCAGTTATGGGCTAGCGGAAGAAAACATTCAGTACTTC CASSYGLAEENIQYF
NA TRBJ2-3 TRBV25-1 NA TGTGCCAGCAGGGAGAGCTCTAGCACAGATACGCAGTATTTT CASRESSSTDTQYF
NA TRBJ2-1 TRBV5-6 few TGTGCCAGCAGCTTGGGGATTGGCTACAATGAGCAGTTCTTC CASSLGIGYNEQFF
NA TRBJ1-5 TRBV29-1 many TGCAGCGCCCGGGAAGGGGATCTTAGCAATCAGCCCCAGCATTTT CSAREGDLSNQPQHF
TRBD1 TRBJ1-4 TRBV2 NA TGTGCCAGCAGGGTCGGGACAGGGTCGGATGAAAAACTGTTTTTT CASRVGTGSDEKLFF
TRBD1 TRBJ2-3 TRBV29-1 many TGCAGCTTAATACAGGGGGCAACAGATACGCAGTATTTT CSLIQGATDTQYF
NA TRBJ2-2 TRBV13 NA TGTGCCAGCAGCTGGGGAGGTACGAACACCGGGGAGCTGTTTTTT CASSWGGTNTGELFF
TRBD1 TRBJ1-5 TRBV28 few TGTGCCAGCAGTTTATCAGGGGGGGCCCAGCCCCAGCATTTT CASSLSGGAQPQHF
NA TRBJ2-2 TRBV11-2 many TGTGCCAGCAGCTTAGGGGCCGGCCCCGGGGAGCTGTTTTTT CASSLGAGPGELFF
NA TRBJ2-1 TRBV28 many TGTGCCAGCAGCCCAAAAGGGGGGCCGTGGAATGAGCAGTTCTTC CASSPKGGPWNEQFF
TRBD2 TRBJ2-3 TRBV5-1 few TGCGCCAGCAGCAGCGGGACTAGCGGGGGGGCTCATCAAGATACGCAGTATTTT CASSSGTSGGAHQDTQYF
NA TRBJ2-1 TRBV6-2/TRBV6-3 many TGTGCCAGCAGCGGGGGGCCCTTTGAATACAATGAGCAGTTCTTC CASSGGPFEYNEQFF
NA TRBJ2-7 TRBV20-1 NA TGCAGTGCTGAACCTTCGTCAGGGGTATTCTCCTACGAGCAGTACTTC CSAEPSSGVFSYEQYF
NA TRBJ1-1 TRBV5-1 NA TGCGCCAGCAGCTTGGAAGGGACGAGGGCTTTCTTT CASSLEGTRAFF
NA TRBJ1-5 TRBV19 NA TGTGCCAGTAGACAGGGCCCTCGGGAGCCCCAGCATTTT CASRQGPREPQHF
TRBD1 TRBJ2-7 TRBV4-1 few TGCGCCAGCAGCTCTGGACAGGGGCTTTCCTACGAGCAGTACTTC CASSSGQGLSYEQYF
NA TRBJ1-4 TRBV12-3/TRBV12-4 many TGTGCCAGCAGTTTTAGCCCAGGGCATGAAAAACTGTTTTTT CASSFSPGHEKLFF
NA TRBJ1-5 TRBV6-1 few TGTGCCAGCACTGAAGGGGGAATCAATCAGCCCCAGCATTTT CASTEGGINQPQHF